The entry that follows covers one T cell receptor (beta chain) sequence. V lost 4 bases to trimming and J lost 6 bases; unmatched junction nucleotides: 7. This CDR3 has 14 residues. Germline V CDR1 and CDR2: SGHNT, YYREEE (reference sequence). The sample is drawn from a study of blood T cell repertoires in COVID-19. Study in general: PBMCs, B-cell-depleted T cells, or T cells provided the cDNA or gDNA that made up the material.

Produced via immunoSEQ multiplex PCR; TCRdb's table is partial and in-frame only. The repertoire has roughly 350,000 clones, 85% of them found once; the top ten carry more than 3%. This clonotype originated in a woman aged 18-35 years with acute or convalescent COVID-19. Specimen: peripheral blood. The chain joins TRBV5-4 to TRBJ1-1; TRBD1 matches at 9 bases. The CDR3 DNA reads TGTGCCAGCAGCCCCTGGGACAGGGTCGCTGAAGCTTTCTTT. Translating gives CASSPWDRVAEAFF.